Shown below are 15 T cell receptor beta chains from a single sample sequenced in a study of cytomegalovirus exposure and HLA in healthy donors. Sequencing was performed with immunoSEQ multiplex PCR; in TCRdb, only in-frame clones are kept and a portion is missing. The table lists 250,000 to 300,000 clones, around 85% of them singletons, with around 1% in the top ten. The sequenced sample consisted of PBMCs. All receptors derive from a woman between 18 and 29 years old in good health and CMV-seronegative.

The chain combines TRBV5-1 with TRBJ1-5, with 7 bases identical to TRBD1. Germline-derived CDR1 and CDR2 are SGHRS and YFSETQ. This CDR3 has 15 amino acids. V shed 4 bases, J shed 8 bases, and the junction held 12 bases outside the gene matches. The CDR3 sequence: CASSPSPGGNKPQHF. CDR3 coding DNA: TGCGCCAGCAGCCCAAGTCCAGGGGGTAATAAGCCCCAGCATTTT. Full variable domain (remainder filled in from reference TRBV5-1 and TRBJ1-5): KAGVTQTPRYLIKTRGQQVTLSCSPISGHRSVSWYQQTPGQGLQFLFEYFSETQRNKGNFPGRFSGRQFSNSRSEMNVSTLELGDSALYLCASSPSPGGNKPQHFGDGTRLSIL.

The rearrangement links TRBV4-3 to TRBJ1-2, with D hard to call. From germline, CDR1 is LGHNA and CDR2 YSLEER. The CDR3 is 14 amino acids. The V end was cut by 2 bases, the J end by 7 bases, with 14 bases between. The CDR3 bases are TGCGCCAGCAGCCAATCAGAAGGGAGGAGTGGCTACACCTTC. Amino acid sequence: CASSQSEGRSGYTF.

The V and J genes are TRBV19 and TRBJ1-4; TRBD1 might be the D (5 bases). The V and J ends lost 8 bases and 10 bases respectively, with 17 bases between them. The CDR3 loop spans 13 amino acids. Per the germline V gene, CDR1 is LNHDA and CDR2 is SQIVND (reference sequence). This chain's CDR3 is CASLKWDGRKLFF. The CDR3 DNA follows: TGTGCCAGTCTAAAGTGGGACGGGAGAAAACTGTTTTTT.

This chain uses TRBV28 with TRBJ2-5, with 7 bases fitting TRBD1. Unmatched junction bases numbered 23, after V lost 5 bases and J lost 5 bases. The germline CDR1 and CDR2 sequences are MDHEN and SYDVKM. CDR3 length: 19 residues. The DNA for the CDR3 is TGTGCCAGCAGTCCAGGTCGACCGACAGGGAGTGGGGTTTTGGAGACCCAGTACTTC. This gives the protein CASSPGRPTGSGVLETQYF.

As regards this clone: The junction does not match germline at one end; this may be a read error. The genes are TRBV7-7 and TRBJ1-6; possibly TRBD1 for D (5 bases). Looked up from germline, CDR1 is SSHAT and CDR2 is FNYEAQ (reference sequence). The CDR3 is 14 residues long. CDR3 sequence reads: CASSSQVGYSPLHF. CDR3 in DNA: TGTGCTAGCAGCTCACAGGTAGGGTATTCACCCCTCCACTTT.

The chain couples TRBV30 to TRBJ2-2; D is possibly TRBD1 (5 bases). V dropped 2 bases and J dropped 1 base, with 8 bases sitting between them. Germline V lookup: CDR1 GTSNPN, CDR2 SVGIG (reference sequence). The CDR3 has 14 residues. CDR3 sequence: CAWSWGWNTGELFF. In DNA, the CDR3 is TGTGCCTGGAGTTGGGGCTGGAACACCGGGGAGCTGTTTTTT.

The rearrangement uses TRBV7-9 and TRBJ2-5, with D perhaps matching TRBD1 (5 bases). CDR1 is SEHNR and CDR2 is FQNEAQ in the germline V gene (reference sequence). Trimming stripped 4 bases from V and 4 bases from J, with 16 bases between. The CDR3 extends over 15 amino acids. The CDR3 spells CASSSRRVGRETQYF. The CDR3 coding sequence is TGTGCCAGCAGCTCCCGCAGGGTGGGGCGAGAGACCCAGTACTTC.

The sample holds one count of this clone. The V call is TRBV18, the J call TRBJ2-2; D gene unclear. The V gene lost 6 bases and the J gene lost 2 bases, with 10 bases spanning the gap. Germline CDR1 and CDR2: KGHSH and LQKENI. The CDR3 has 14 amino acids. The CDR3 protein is CASSPNTNTGELFF. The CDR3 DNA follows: TGTGCCAGCTCGCCAAACACCAACACCGGGGAGCTGTTTTTT.

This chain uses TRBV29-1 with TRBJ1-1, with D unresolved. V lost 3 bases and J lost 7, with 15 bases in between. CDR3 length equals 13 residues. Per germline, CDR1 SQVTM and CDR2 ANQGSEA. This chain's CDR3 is CSVDGPESGEAFF. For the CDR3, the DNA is TGCAGCGTTGACGGTCCCGAGTCGGGTGAAGCTTTCTTT.

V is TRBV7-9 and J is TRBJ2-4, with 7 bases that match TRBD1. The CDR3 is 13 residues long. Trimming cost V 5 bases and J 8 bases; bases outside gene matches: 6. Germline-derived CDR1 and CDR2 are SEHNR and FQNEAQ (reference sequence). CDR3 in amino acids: CASSDRDSHIQYF. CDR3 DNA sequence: TGTGCCAGCAGCGACAGGGACAGTCACATTCAGTACTTC.

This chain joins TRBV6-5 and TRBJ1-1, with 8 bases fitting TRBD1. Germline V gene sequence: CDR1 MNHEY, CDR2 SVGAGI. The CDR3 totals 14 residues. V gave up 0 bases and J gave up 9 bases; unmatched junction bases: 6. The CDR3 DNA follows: TGTGCCAGCAGTTACTCGACAGGGGTGGATAAAGCTTTCTTT. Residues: CASSYSTGVDKAFF.

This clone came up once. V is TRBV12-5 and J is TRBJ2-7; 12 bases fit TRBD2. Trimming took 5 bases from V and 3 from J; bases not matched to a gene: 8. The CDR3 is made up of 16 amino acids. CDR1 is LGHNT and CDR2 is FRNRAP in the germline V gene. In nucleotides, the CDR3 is TGTGCTAGTGGTCTTAAAAGGACTAGCGGGGACTACGAGCAGTACTTC. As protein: CASGLKRTSGDYEQYF.

CDR3 residues: CASRPGPRGGYTF. The CDR3 DNA reads TGTGCCAGCAGGCCGGGTCCCCGCGGGGGCTACACCTTC. This rearrangement joins TRBV6-6 to TRBJ1-2; D is undetermined. V shed 6 bases and J shed 8 bases, with 16 bases lying between them. From germline, CDR1 is MNHNY and CDR2 SVGAGI (reference sequence). The CDR3 runs to 13 residues.

For the CDR3, the DNA is TGTGCCAGCAGCGTAGCTTTAGGACTAGCGGGCCAGAGCTCCTACAATGAGCAGTTCTTC. Amino acid sequence: CASSVALGLAGQSSYNEQFF. This chain links TRBV9 with TRBJ2-1; 11 bases align to TRBD2. The V gene's germline CDR1 is SGDLS and CDR2 YYNGEE. V gave up 0 bases and J gave up 0 bases; unmatched junction bases: 11. The CDR3 is 20 residues long.

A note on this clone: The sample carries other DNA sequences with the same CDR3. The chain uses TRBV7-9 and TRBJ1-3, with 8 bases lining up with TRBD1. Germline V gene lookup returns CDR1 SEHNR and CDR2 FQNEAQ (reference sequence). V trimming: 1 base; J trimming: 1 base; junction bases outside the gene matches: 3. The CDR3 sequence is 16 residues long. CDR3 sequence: CASSLGQGLSGNTIYF. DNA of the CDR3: TGTGCCAGCAGCTTAGGACAGGGGTTATCTGGAAACACCATATATTTT.